These 32 T cell receptor beta chains were sequenced from one sample in a study of T-cell reconstitution after alpha-beta-depleted transplantation in children. Preparing the TCRbeta library involved the use of unique molecular identifiers. MiXCR, applied by TCRdb to the PCR reads, yields one record per CDR3 protein. The data contain roughly 570,000 distinct CDR3 sequences, approximately 30% of them singletons. The sample here was PBMCs, taken before TCRalphabeta/CD19-depleted stem cell transplant. Receptors were obtained from a boy under two years old with Wiskott-Aldrich syndrome, due to receive a stem cell transplant.

A few counts support this clonotype. The chain carries TRBV6-5 and TRBJ2-2; the match to TRBD1 covers 8 bases. With V trimmed by 2 bases and J by 5 bases, 7 bases remained unmatched. Per the germline V gene, CDR1 is MNHEY and CDR2 is SVGAGI. The CDR3 extends over 16 amino acids. Written as DNA, the CDR3 is TGTGCCAGCAGTTACGGAGGGACAGGCCAAACCGGGGAGCTGTTTTTT. It specifies CASSYGGTGQTGELFF.

This clonotype appeared a few times. The rearrangement links TRBV14 to TRBJ2-1; unclear D gene. Deletions cut 1 base from V and 4 bases from J, with 11 bases between. Per the germline V gene, CDR1 is SGHDN and CDR2 is FVKESK. This CDR3 contains 15 residues. The chain's CDR3 is CASSQVNSFYNEQFF. For the CDR3, the DNA is TGTGCCAGCAGCCAAGTAAACAGCTTTTACAATGAGCAGTTCTTC.

The chain employs TRBV30 and TRBJ2-1; 7 positions agree with TRBD1. The germline gives CDR1 GTSNPN, CDR2 SVGIG (reference sequence). Unmatched junction bases numbered 2, after V lost 5 bases and J lost 1 base. The CDR3 runs to 13 residues. CDR3 nucleotides: TGTGCCTGGTCAGGGGGTTCCTACAATGAGCAGTTCTTC. As protein: CAWSGGSYNEQFF.

V and J are TRBV27 and TRBJ2-7; 11 bases line up with TRBD2. The CDR3 totals 17 residues. Germline CDR1 is MNHEY and CDR2 is SMNVEV (reference sequence). The V and J ends lost 3 bases and 3 bases, in that order; junction bases with no gene match: 10. The CDR3, as DNA: TGTGCCAGCAGTTTTTCAGGGACTAGCGGTTTTGTCTACGAGCAGTACTTC. It yields the protein CASSFSGTSGFVYEQYF.

This rearrangement joins TRBV20-1 to TRBJ2-1, with 11 positions matching TRBD2. CDR3 size: 14 residues. Germline V gene data show CDR1 as DFQATT and CDR2 as SNEGSKA (reference sequence). V lost 6 bases, J lost 4 bases, and 5 bases stayed unmatched. Here the CDR3 reads CSAHRLAGYNEQFF. The CDR3 bases are TGCAGTGCACACCGACTAGCGGGGTACAATGAGCAGTTCTTC.

CDR3 sequence reads: CASSFPGYGTDTQYF. CDR3 DNA sequence: TGTGCCAGCAGCTTTCCGGGTTATGGCACAGATACGCAGTATTTT. The chain uses TRBV5-4 and TRBJ2-3; D remains unclear. The CDR3 consists of 15 residues. In germline, CDR1 is SGHNT, CDR2 YYREEE (reference sequence). V lost 2 bases, J lost 1 base, and 11 bases lay in between.

The table lists this clonotype with a few counts. The chain couples TRBV29-1 to TRBJ1-2; the D gene is possibly TRBD1 (6 bases). The CDR3 is made up of 12 amino acids. With 5 bases removed from V and 5 bases from J, the gap between germline ends came to 12 bases. CDR1 is SQVTM and CDR2 is ANQGSEA in the germline V gene. CDR3 coding DNA: TGCAGCGTTCAGGGGATTAGGTATGGCTACACCTTC. It codes for CSVQGIRYGYTF.

This clonotype was detected only a few times. This chain connects TRBV5-1 to TRBJ2-5; D could derive from TRBD1 or TRBD2 (6 bases each). CDR1 is SGHRS and CDR2 is YFSETQ in the germline V gene. The V end was cut by 1 base, the J end by 5 bases, with 18 bases between. This CDR3 contains 16 residues. As DNA, the CDR3 is TGCGCCAGCAGCTTGTACAAGGGGGGCGTGTCGGAGACCCAGTACTTC. Amino acids: CASSLYKGGVSETQYF.

In its sample, this clonotype was seen a few times. The chain joins TRBV25-1 to TRBJ2-2; D ambiguous. This CDR3 has 14 amino acids. The ends were cut back, 3 bases at V and 4 bases at J, with 9 bases in the middle. The germline CDR1 and CDR2 sequences are MGHDK and SYGVNS. The CDR3 DNA reads TGTGCCAGCAGTGACCCAGGTTCCACCGGGGAGCTGTTTTTT. It translates to CASSDPGSTGELFF.

The chain carries TRBV7-9 and TRBJ2-7, with a possible D match to TRBD2 (5 bases). Germline CDR1 and CDR2: SEHNR and FQNEAQ (reference sequence). This CDR3 is built from 15 residues. The V gene lost 0 bases and the J gene lost 7 bases, with 16 bases spanning the gap. The CDR3 protein is CASSLAASQMEEQYF. CDR3 nucleotide sequence: TGTGCCAGCAGCTTAGCGGCTAGCCAGATGGAAGAGCAGTACTTC. Variable domain in full (rest from reference TRBV7-9 and TRBJ2-7): DTGVSQNPRHKITKRGQNVTFRCDPISEHNRLYWYRQTLGQGPEFLTYFQNEAQLEKSRLLSDRFSAERPKGSFSTLEIQRTEQGDSAMYLCASSLAASQMEEQYFGPGTRLTVT.

This clonotype occurred once. This rearrangement joins TRBV6-5 to TRBJ2-6, with D possibly being TRBD1 (6 bases). Between the trimmed V and J ends, which lost 4 bases and 3 bases, there was a span of 13 bases. Germline loops: CDR1 MNHEY, CDR2 SVGAGI. This CDR3 spans 16 amino acids. The CDR3 loop is CASSSSRGGGANVLTF. In DNA form, the CDR3 reads TGTGCCAGCAGTTCCAGCCGAGGGGGTGGGGCCAACGTCCTGACTTTC.

The chain combines TRBV7-9 with TRBJ1-3; 8 positions match TRBD1. Germline V gives CDR1 SEHNR, CDR2 FQNEAQ (reference sequence). The CDR3 has 13 amino acids. Trimming took 10 bases from V and 3 from J; bases not matched to a gene: 5. The DNA of the CDR3 is TGTGCCATCCTCAGGGGGCTTGGAAACACCATATATTTT. Encoded protein: CAILRGLGNTIYF.

This chain links TRBV18 with TRBJ2-7, with 7 nucleotides matching TRBD1. The germline V gene encodes CDR1 KGHSH and CDR2 LQKENI. The V gene end was trimmed by 4 bases and the J gene end by 1 base; junction bases not matched to a gene: 4. This CDR3 is built from 14 residues. The DNA for the CDR3 is TGTGCCAGCTCACAAGCGACAGGGTCCTACGAGCAGTACTTC. Its translation: CASSQATGSYEQYF.

This sequence joins TRBV5-1 and TRBJ2-1, with D possibly being TRBD2 (5 bases). Germline V gene lookup returns CDR1 SGHRS and CDR2 YFSETQ. This CDR3 is built from 21 residues. Trimming pared 1 base from V and 0 bases from J, leaving 26 bases between. CDR3 DNA: TGCGCCAGCAGCTTGTCTGCAGTGGCGGGTCACCGTATAAGCTCCTACAATGAGCAGTTCTTC. This encodes CASSLSAVAGHRISSYNEQFF.

J is TRBJ2-1 and V is TRBV24-1; 10 nucleotides match TRBD2. Germline V gives CDR1 KGHDR, CDR2 SFDVKD. Germline trimming cut 6 bases from V and 6 bases from J; bases unmatched to any gene: 7. This CDR3 is 15 amino acids long. CDR3 protein: CATSQTSGTPNEQFF. Written as DNA, the CDR3 is TGTGCCACCAGTCAAACTAGCGGGACCCCCAATGAGCAGTTCTTC.

V gene TRBV5-1 combines with J gene TRBJ2-2; TRBD2 is a possible D gene (6 bases). Germline V lookup: CDR1 SGHRS, CDR2 YFSETQ. The CDR3 covers 15 residues. The V end was cut by 4 bases, the J end by 2 bases, with 12 bases between. The CDR3: CASSRTGRNTGELFF. The DNA for the CDR3 is TGCGCCAGCAGCCGTACCGGGAGAAACACCGGGGAGCTGTTTTTT.

The rearrangement joins TRBV20-1 to TRBJ2-5; 9 nucleotides align to TRBD2. Trimming at V came to 3 bases and at J to 7 bases, leaving 12 bases not matched to a gene. The V gene's germline CDR1 is DFQATT and CDR2 SNEGSKA (reference sequence). This CDR3 comprises 15 residues. The CDR3 is CSASKIGAGGLTQYF. CDR3 nucleotides: TGCAGTGCTAGTAAAATCGGAGCGGGAGGCCTGACCCAGTACTTC.

V gene TRBV20-1 combines with J gene TRBJ2-3; 7 bases line up with TRBD1. V lost 8 bases to trimming and J lost 2 bases; unmatched junction nucleotides: 7. There are 13 residues in the CDR3. Germline V gene sequence: CDR1 DFQATT, CDR2 SNEGSKA (reference sequence). CDR3 residues: CSTGAGNTDTQYF. CDR3 sequence (DNA): TGCAGTACAGGGGCTGGGAACACAGATACGCAGTATTTT.

The chain is built from TRBV20-1 and TRBJ1-1; D remains ambiguous. The V and J ends lost 5 bases and 5 bases respectively, with 18 bases between them. Germline V gene data show CDR1 as DFQATT and CDR2 as SNEGSKA (reference sequence). This CDR3 spans 14 amino acids. CDR3 nucleotide sequence: TGCAGTGCTCCGGCCCGGAGGGTGGGGACTGAAGCTTTCTTT. It codes for CSAPARRVGTEAFF.

J is TRBJ2-6 and V is TRBV7-2; D might be TRBD1 (6 bases). V lost 5 bases, J lost 6 bases, and 17 bases lay in between. There are 16 residues in the CDR3. The germline V gene has CDR1 SGHTA and CDR2 FQGNSA. The CDR3 reads CASSPNGGSSANVLTF. The CDR3, as DNA: TGTGCCAGCAGCCCTAATGGGGGCAGCTCGGCCAACGTCCTGACTTTC.

The genes are TRBV20-1 and TRBJ1-3; D uncertain. V lost 1 base and J 6 bases, leaving 7 bases between the germline ends. This CDR3 has 12 residues. Germline V lookup: CDR1 DFQATT, CDR2 SNEGSKA (reference sequence). The CDR3 sequence is CSARVGENTIYF. Here the CDR3 DNA reads TGCAGTGCTAGAGTCGGGGAAAACACCATATATTTT.

Only a few counts were recorded for this clonotype. The chain joins TRBV2 to TRBJ2-3; D is tentatively TRBD1 or TRBD2 (5 bases each). Germline lookup yields CDR1 SNHLY and CDR2 FYNNEI. The CDR3 has 14 residues. V was clipped by 10 bases and J by 0 bases, with 14 bases between them. Written as DNA, the CDR3 is TGTGCCACCAGAGGGACGGCTAGCACAGATACGCAGTATTTT. Translation: CATRGTASTDTQYF.

CDR3 residues: CASSPQGAARETQYF. The DNA of the CDR3 is TGTGCCAGCTCACCACAGGGGGCAGCGAGGGAGACCCAGTACTTC. The rearrangement links TRBV18 to TRBJ2-5; 7 nucleotides agree with TRBD1. V shed 1 base, J shed 5 bases, and the junction held 7 bases outside the gene matches. CDR1 and CDR2 (germline): KGHSH, LQKENI. The CDR3 length is 15 residues.

The chain links TRBV5-1 to TRBJ2-1; D is perhaps TRBD2 (6 bases). Germline loops: CDR1 SGHRS, CDR2 YFSETQ. V lost 6 bases and J 1 base, leaving 14 bases between the germline ends. The CDR3 totals 15 residues. CDR3 amino acids: CASNPRRGSYNEQFF. CDR3 DNA: TGCGCCAGCAACCCGAGGAGGGGTTCCTACAATGAGCAGTTCTTC.

Only a few counts were recorded for this clonotype. The CDR3 region is CASSADRASHEQFF. In DNA form, the CDR3 reads TGTGCCAGCAGTGCGGACAGGGCGTCGCATGAGCAGTTCTTC. The chain combines TRBV6-1 with TRBJ2-1; 8 nucleotides align to TRBD1. V dropped 4 bases and J dropped 8; count of bases not matched to a gene: 7. Per germline, CDR1 MNHNS and CDR2 SASEGT. The CDR3 has 14 amino acids.

The gene calls are TRBV7-9 and TRBJ2-2; D might be TRBD1 or TRBD2, each matching 5 bases. The germline V gene has CDR1 SEHNR and CDR2 FQNEAQ (reference sequence). The CDR3 is 16 residues long. The V end lost 8 bases, the J end lost 1 base, and 17 bases lay between the germline ends. The CDR3 sequence: CASSQRGERNTGELFF. In nucleotides, the CDR3 is TGTGCCAGCTCCCAGCGAGGGGAGAGGAACACCGGGGAGCTGTTTTTT.

There are a few counts of this clonotype. The chain combines TRBV9 with TRBJ2-1; TRBD2 aligns across 8 bases. The CDR3 sequence is 17 residues long. Germline V gene sequence: CDR1 SGDLS, CDR2 YYNGEE. With 0 bases clipped from V and 10 bases from J, the junction kept 15 bases outside the gene matches. The CDR3 nucleotides read TGTGCCAGCAGCGTAGCCACAGCTACTAGCGGTCTGTGGGAGCAGTTCTTC. It encodes CASSVATATSGLWEQFF.

The CDR3 here is CASSLVLDAYGYTF. The CDR3 coding sequence is TGTGCCAGCAGCTTAGTCCTGGACGCCTATGGCTACACCTTC. The chain links TRBV7-9 to TRBJ1-2, with D hard to call. The germline V gene has CDR1 SEHNR and CDR2 FQNEAQ (reference sequence). The V gene lost 1 base and the J gene lost 4 bases, with 10 bases spanning the gap. CDR3 size: 14 residues.

The chain recombines TRBV18 with TRBJ1-6, with D maybe TRBD1 (5 bases). This CDR3 spans 14 amino acids. Trimming pared 3 bases from V and 8 bases from J, leaving 11 bases between. Per the germline V gene, CDR1 is KGHSH and CDR2 is LQKENI. The CDR3, as DNA: TGTGCCAGCTCACCCCAGGGTGTAGATTCACCCCTCCACTTT. Protein sequence: CASSPQGVDSPLHF.

This clonotype showed up just a few times. The chain couples TRBV6-1 to TRBJ1-2; D is perhaps TRBD1 (5 bases). Trimming pared 4 bases from V and 0 bases from J, leaving 12 bases between. This CDR3 has 15 residues. Germline-derived CDR1 and CDR2 are MNHNS and SASEGT. This CDR3 reads CASSVRGAANYGYTF. The CDR3 DNA reads TGTGCCAGCAGTGTACGAGGGGCAGCTAACTATGGCTACACCTTC.

This clonotype has just a few counts. The chain uses TRBV27 and TRBJ2-3; D remains ambiguous. This CDR3 has 14 residues. The V gene's germline CDR1 is MNHEY and CDR2 SMNVEV (reference sequence). Trimming took off 5 bases at V and 5 bases at J, with 14 bases between the two ends. The CDR3 DNA follows: TGTGCCAGCAGTGCCTCATGGGTAGGAGATACGCAGTATTTT. Translating it yields CASSASWVGDTQYF.

This clonotype came up a few times. This chain links TRBV6-2 or TRBV6-3 with TRBJ2-5; TRBD2 aligns across 7 bases. Trimming at V came to 1 base and at J to 1 base, leaving 0 bases not matched to a gene. Germline V gene sequence: CDR1 MNHEY, CDR2 SVGEGT. This CDR3 spans 14 amino acids. The CDR3 bases are TGTGCCAGCAGTTACTTAGCGGGCCAAGAGACCCAGTACTTC. It encodes CASSYLAGQETQYF.